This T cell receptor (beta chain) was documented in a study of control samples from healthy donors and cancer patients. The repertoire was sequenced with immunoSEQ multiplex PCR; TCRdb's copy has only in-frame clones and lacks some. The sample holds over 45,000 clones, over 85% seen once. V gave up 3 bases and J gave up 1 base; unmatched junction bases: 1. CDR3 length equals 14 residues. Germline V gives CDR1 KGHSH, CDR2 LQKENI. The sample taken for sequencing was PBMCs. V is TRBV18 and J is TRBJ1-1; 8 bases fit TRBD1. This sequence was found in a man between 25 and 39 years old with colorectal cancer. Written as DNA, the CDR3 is TGTGCCAGCTCACCGACAGGGGAGAACACTGAAGCTTTCTTT. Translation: CASSPTGENTEAFF. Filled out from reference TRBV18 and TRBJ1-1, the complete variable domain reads NAGVMQNPRHLVRRRGQEARLRCSPMKGHSHVYWYRQLPEEGLKFMVYLQKENIIDESGMPKERFSAEFPKEGPSILRIQQVVRGDSAAYFCASSPTGENTEAFFGQGTRLTVV.